This record looks at one TCR beta chain sequence and its context. Antigen unknown. The CDR3 spans 13 residues. Looked up from germline, CDR1 is SGHVS and CDR2 is FQNEAQ. The V end lost 7 bases, the J end lost 1 base, and 10 bases lay between the germline ends. TCRdb used MiXCR to reprocess the reads, holding one entry per CDR3 protein. The data show more than 650,000 distinct CDR3 sequences, 35% seen once. These data come from a study of T cell repertoires in cytomegalovirus infection. On the study more broadly: Matching HLA type and CMV infection were both indicated by public TCR beta signatures.

General study findings and limits: Within the response measured ex vivo, HLA-C-restricted CMV-specific TCR beta clonotypes were dominant. Identification of carriers of CMV plus the relevant HLA was achieved through cumulative public TCR beta family frequency.

The sample comprised PBMCs. The genes are TRBV7-8 and TRBJ1-1, with D perhaps matching TRBD1 (5 bases). This TCR was sampled from a human donor in good health (CMV status not recorded). Some clones in this sample may be carry-over from other donors' samples. DNA of the CDR3: TGTGCCAGCAAACGGGGCCCGAACACTGAAGCTTTCTTT. It translates to CASKRGPNTEAFF.